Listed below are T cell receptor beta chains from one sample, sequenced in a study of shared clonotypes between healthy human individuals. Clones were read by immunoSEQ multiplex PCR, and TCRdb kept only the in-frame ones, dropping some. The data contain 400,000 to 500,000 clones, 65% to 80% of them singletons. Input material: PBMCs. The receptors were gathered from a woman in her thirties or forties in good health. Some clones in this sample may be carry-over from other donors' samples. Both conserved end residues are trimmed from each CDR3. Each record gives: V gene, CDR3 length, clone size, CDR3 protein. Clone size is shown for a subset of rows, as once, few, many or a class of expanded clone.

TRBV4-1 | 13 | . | ASSQEGQGAYEQY
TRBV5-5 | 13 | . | ASSLAFLAPYEQY
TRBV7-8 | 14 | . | ASSPMGRRFSYEQY
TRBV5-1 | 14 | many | ASSLRTAATNEKLF
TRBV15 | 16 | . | ATSRGLAGEFGTGELF
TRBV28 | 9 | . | ASSLPNGYT
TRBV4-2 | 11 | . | ASSPDNQETQY
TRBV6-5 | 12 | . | ASSASELYNEQF
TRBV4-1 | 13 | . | ASSQDETPNQPQH
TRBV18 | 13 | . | ASSLRDGSYNEQF
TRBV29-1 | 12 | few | SVVGQGGVYEQY
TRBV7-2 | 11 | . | ASSLEWSQPQH
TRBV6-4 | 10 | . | ASSDPLDTIY
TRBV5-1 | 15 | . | ASSLAPTAALGNEQF
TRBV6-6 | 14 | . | ASSYSGQGVRRGYT
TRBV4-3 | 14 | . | ASSQGTSGSVREQY
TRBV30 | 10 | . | AWSPGAGELF
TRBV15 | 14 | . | ATSRDLPGQGYEQY
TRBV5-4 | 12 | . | ASSFGQAYYGYT
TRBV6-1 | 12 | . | ASGSRTGTYEQY
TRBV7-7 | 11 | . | ASSQEMQETQY
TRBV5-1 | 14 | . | ASSGGPSGKQETQY
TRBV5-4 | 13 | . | ASSARQGAYNEQF
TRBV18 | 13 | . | ASSPPSGGNQPQH
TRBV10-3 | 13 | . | AIRPGTSGNYEQY
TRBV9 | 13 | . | ASSVFTDPTDTQY
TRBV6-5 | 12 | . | ASILQQRGYEQY
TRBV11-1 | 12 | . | ASLSGVSTDTQY
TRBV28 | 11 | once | AIRTGPQETQY
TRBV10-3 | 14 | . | AISESIRAYSYEQY
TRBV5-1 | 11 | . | ASSFQGSYEQY
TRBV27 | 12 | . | ASINSGGGDTQY
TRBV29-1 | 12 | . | SVETSGRFDTQY
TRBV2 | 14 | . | ASSDWADLSYNEQF
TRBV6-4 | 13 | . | ASSPRTSGSSEQF
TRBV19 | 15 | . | ASSSKGGLAGPYEQY
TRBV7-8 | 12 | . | ASSLAGAGGEQY
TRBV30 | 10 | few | AWSPGAGGYT
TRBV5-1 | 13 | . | ASSLEGRVLGGYT
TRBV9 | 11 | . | ASSVESYNEQF
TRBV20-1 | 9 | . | SASLQDTQY
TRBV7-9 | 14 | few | ASSPPTRTKDTEAF
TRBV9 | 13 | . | ASSPRRELSNEQF
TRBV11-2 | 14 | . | ASGRGGPGRNNEQF
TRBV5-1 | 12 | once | ASSSVAGEREQF
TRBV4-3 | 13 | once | ASSQEGTGNNEQF
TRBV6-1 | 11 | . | ASSASGGYEQY
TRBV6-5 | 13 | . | ASRRLAGVRNEQF
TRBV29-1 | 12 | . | SVGGLGQAYGYT
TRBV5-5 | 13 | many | ASSRRDRENTEAF